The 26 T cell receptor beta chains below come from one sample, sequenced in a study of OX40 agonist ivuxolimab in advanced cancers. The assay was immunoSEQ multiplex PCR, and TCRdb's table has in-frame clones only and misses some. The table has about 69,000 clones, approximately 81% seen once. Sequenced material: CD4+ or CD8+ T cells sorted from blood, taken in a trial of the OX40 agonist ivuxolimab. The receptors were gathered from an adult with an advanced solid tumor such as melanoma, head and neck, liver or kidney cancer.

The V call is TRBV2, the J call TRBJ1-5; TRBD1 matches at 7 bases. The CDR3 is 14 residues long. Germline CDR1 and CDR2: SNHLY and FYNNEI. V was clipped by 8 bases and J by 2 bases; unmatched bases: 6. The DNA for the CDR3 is TGTGCCAGCCAATCCGGGACAGGCAATCAGCCCCAGCATTTT. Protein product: CASQSGTGNQPQHF.

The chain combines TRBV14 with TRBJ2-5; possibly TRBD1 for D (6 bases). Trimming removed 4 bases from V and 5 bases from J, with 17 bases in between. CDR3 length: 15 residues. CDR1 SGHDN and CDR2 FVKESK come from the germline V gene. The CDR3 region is CASSLSGARRETQYF. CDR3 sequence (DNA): TGTGCCAGCAGCCTCTCAGGGGCTAGGCGGGAGACCCAGTACTTC.

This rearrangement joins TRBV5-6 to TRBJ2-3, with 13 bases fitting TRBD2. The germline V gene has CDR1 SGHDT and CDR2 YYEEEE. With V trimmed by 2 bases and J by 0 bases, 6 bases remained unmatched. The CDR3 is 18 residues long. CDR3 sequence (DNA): TGTGCCAGCAGCTTTTTACTAGCGGGAGGGCGAAGCACAGATACGCAGTATTTT. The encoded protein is CASSFLLAGGRSTDTQYF.

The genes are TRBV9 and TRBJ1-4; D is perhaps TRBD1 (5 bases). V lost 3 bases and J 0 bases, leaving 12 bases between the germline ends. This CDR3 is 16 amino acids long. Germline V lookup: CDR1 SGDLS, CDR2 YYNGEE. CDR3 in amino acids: CASSEHSTATNEKLFF. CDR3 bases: TGTGCCAGCAGCGAACACTCGACAGCAACTAATGAAAAACTGTTTTTT.

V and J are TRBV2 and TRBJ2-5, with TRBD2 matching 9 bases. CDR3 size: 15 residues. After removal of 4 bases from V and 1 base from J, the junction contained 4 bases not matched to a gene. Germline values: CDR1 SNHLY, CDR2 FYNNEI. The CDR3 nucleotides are TGTGCCAGCAGTGTCGAGCGGGGGGCCCAAGAGACCCAGTACTTC. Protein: CASSVERGAQETQYF.

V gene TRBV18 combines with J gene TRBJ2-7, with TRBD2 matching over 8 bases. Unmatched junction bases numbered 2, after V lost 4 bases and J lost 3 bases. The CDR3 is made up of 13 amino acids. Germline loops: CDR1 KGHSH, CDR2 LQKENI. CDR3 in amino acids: CASSLGGGYEQYF. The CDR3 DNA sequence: TGTGCCAGCTCACTCGGGGGGGGCTACGAGCAGTACTTC.

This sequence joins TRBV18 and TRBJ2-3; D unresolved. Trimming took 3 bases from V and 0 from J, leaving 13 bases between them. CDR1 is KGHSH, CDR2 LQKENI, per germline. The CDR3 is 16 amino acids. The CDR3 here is CASSPTAHSSTDTQYF. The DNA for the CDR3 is TGTGCCAGCTCACCGACGGCACACTCTAGCACAGATACGCAGTATTTT.

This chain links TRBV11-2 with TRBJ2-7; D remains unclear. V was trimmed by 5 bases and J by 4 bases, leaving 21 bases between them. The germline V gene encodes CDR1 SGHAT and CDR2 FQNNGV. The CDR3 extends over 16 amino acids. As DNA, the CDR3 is TGTGCCAGCAGCCCCATCTTTGGGCAGCGAGTTTACGAGCAGTACTTC. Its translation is CASSPIFGQRVYEQYF. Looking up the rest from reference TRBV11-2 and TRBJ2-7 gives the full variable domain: EAGVAQSPRYKIIEKRQSVAFWCNPISGHATLYWYQQILGQGPKLLIQFQNNGVVDDSQLPKDRFSAERLKGVDSTLKIQPAKLEDSAVYLCASSPIFGQRVYEQYFGPGTRLTVT.

As DNA, the CDR3 is TGCGCCAGCAGCCGCGGGACAGGGATAGGAAACACCATATATTTT. It is translated as CASSRGTGIGNTIYF. V usage is TRBV4-1 and J usage is TRBJ1-3, with TRBD1 matching over 9 bases. The CDR3 spans 15 residues. Germline assignment: CDR1 MGHRA and CDR2 YSYEKL. After removal of 4 bases from V and 4 bases from J, the junction contained 5 bases not matched to a gene.

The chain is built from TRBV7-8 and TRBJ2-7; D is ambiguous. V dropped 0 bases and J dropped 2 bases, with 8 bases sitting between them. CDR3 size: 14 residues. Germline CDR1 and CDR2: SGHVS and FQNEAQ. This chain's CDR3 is CASSLAEQTYEQYF. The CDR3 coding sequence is TGTGCCAGCAGCTTAGCGGAACAGACCTACGAGCAGTACTTC.

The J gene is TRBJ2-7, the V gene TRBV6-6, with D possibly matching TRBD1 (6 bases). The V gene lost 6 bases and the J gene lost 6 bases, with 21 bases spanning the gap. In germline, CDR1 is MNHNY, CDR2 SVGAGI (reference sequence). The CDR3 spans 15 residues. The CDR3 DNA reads TGTGCCAGCAGCCCACGCGCCCGGGGACATGCCGAGCAGTACTTC. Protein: CASSPRARGHAEQYF.

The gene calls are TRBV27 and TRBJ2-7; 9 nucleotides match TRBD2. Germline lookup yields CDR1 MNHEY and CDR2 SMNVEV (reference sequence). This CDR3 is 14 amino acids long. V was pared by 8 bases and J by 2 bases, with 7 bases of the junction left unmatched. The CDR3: CASRTAGGPYEQYF. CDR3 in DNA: TGTGCCAGCCGTACAGCGGGAGGCCCCTACGAGCAGTACTTC.

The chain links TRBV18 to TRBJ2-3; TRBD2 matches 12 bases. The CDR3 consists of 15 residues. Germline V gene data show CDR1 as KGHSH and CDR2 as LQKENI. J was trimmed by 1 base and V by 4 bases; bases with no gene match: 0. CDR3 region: CASSRTSGGTDTQYF. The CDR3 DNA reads TGTGCCAGCTCACGGACTAGCGGGGGCACAGATACGCAGTATTTT.

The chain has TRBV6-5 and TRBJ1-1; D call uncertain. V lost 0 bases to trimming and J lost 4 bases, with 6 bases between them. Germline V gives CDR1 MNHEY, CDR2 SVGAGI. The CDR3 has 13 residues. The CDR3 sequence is CASSYSTPTEAFF. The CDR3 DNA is TGTGCCAGCAGTTACTCGACTCCCACTGAAGCTTTCTTT.

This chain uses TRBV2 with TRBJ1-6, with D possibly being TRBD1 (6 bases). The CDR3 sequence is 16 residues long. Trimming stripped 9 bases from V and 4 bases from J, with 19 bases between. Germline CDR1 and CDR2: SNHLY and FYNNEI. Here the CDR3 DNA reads TGTGCCAGTATCCGGGACATCAGGGTTTATAATTCACCCCTCCACTTT. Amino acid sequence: CASIRDIRVYNSPLHF.

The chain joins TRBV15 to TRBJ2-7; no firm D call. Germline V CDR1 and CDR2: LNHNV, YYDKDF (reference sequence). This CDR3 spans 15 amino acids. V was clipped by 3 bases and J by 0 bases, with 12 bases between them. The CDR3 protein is CATSRHAMSSYEQYF. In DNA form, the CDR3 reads TGTGCCACCAGCAGGCACGCGATGAGCTCCTACGAGCAGTACTTC. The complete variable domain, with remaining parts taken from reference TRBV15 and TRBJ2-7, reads DAMVIQNPRYQVTQFGKPVTLSCSQTLNHNVMYWYQQKSSQAPKLLFHYYDKDFNNEADTPDNFQSRRPNTSFCFLDIRSPGLGDTAMYLCATSRHAMSSYEQYFGPGTRLTVT.

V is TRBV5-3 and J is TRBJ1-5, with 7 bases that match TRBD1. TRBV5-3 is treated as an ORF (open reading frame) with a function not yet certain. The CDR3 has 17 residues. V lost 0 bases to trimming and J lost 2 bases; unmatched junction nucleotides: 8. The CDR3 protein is CARSLVPRGKGNQPQHF. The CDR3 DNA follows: TGTGCCAGAAGCTTGGTACCCAGGGGGAAAGGCAATCAGCCCCAGCATTTT.

The CDR3 DNA is TGTGCCAGCAGTCCTCTACTAGCGGGGGCTGGGGAGCAGTACTTC. This translates into CASSPLLAGAGEQYF. V is TRBV2 and J is TRBJ2-7; 11 bases agree with TRBD2. Germline trimming cut 5 bases from V and 7 bases from J; bases unmatched to any gene: 10. Germline V gene sequence: CDR1 SNHLY, CDR2 FYNNEI. The CDR3 runs to 15 residues.

CDR3 in DNA: TGTGCCAGCAGTTTAGGGCAGTTTAATTCACCCCTCCACTTT. It translates to CASSLGQFNSPLHF. The chain couples TRBV27 to TRBJ1-6; D remains ambiguous. CDR3 length equals 14 residues. V was clipped by 2 bases and J by 6 bases, with 8 bases between them. Germline CDR1 and CDR2: MNHEY and SMNVEV (reference sequence).

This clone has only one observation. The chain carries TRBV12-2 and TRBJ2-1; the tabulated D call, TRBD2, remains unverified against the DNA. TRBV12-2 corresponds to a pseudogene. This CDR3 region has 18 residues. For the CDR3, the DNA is TGTGCAAGTCGCTTAGGCGAAGGGCTAGCGGGGAATTACAATGAGCAGTTCTTC. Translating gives CASRLGEGLAGNYNEQFF.

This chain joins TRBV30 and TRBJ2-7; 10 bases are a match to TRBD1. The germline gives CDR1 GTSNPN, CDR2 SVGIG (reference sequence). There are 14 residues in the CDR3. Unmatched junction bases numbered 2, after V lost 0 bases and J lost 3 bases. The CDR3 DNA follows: TGTGCCTGGAGTGTTTGGGACAGGGGCTACGAGCAGTACTTC. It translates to CAWSVWDRGYEQYF.

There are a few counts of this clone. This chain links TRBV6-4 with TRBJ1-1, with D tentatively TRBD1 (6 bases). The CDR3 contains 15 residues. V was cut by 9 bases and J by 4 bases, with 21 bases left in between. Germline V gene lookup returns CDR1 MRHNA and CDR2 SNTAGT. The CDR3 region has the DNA TGTGCCAGTCGTCTCGATCAGGGGAGCGGCACTGAAGCTTTCTTT. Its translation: CASRLDQGSGTEAFF.

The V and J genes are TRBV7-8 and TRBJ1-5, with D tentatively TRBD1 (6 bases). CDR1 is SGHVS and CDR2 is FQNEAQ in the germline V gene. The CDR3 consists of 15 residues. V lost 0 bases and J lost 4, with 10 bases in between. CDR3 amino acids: CASSLARGENQPQHF. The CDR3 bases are TGTGCCAGCAGCTTAGCGAGGGGGGAGAATCAGCCCCAGCATTTT.

In DNA form, the CDR3 reads TGCGCCAGCAGCTTGGTGAGGTTGGACACTGAAGCTTTCTTT. Amino acids: CASSLVRLDTEAFF. This rearrangement joins TRBV5-1 to TRBJ1-1, with no clear D. The CDR3 loop spans 14 amino acids. Germline V gives CDR1 SGHRS, CDR2 YFSETQ. V gave up 0 bases and J gave up 3 bases, with 9 bases separating them.

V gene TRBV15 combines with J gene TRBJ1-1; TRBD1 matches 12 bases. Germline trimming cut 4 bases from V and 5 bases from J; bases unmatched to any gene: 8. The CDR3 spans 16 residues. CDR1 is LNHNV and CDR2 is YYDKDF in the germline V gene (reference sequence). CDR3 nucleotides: TGTGCCACCAGCACAACCGGGACAGGGGGCCGGACTGAAGCTTTCTTT. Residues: CATSTTGTGGRTEAFF.

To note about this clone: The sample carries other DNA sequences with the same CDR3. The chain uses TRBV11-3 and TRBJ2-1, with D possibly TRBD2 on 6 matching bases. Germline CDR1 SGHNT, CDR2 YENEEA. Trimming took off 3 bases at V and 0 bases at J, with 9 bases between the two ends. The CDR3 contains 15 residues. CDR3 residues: CASSLGGSSYNEQFF. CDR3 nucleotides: TGTGCCAGCAGCTTGGGGGGAAGCTCCTACAATGAGCAGTTCTTC.